These T cell receptor beta chains were read from a single sample in a study of T cells in narcolepsy. The data were produced by immunoSEQ multiplex PCR, yet TCRdb's version contains in-frame clones alone and is incomplete. The sample includes 25,000 to 35,000 clones, roughly 77% of them seen just once. Input material: CD45RA- memory CD4+ T cells from PBMCs. The origin of the receptors is a human donor with narcolepsy. Each CDR3 is given with its conserved first and last residue. A D gene is named only where the DNA matches it firmly. Clone size, where shown, is once, few, many, or a class for clones that have expanded.

V: TRBV6-5; D: NA; J: TRBJ2-4; size: NA; CDR3: CASSYSQGGNIQYF; DNA: TGTGCCAGCAGTTACTCGCAGGGCGGGAACATTCAGTACTTC
V: TRBV7-2; D: NA; J: TRBJ2-3; size: NA; CDR3: CASSFGGKADTQYF; DNA: TGTGCCAGCAGCTTCGGGGGAAAGGCAGATACGCAGTATTTT
V: TRBV4-3; D: TRBD1; J: TRBJ2-2; size: NA; CDR3: CASSQGTGDPGELFF; DNA: TGCGCCAGCAGCCAAGGGACAGGGGATCCCGGGGAGCTGTTTTTT
V: TRBV6-4; D: TRBD1; J: TRBJ1-1; size: NA; CDR3: CASNGQVLLRTEAFF; DNA: TGTGCCAGCAATGGACAGGTCCTCCTGAGGACTGAAGCTTTCTTT
V: TRBV28; D: NA; J: TRBJ1-2; size: NA; CDR3: CASSLSVLYGYTF; DNA: TGTGCCAGCAGTTTATCCGTGCTCTATGGCTACACCTTC
V: TRBV6-1; D: NA; J: TRBJ1-1; size: few; CDR3: CASIMNTEAFF; DNA: TGTGCCAGCATAATGAACACTGAAGCTTTCTTT
V: TRBV7-8; D: NA; J: TRBJ2-1; size: few; CDR3: CASSSAGGKKNEQFF; DNA: TGTGCCAGCAGCTCTGCTGGGGGTAAGAAGAATGAGCAGTTCTTC
V: TRBV5-1; D: NA; J: TRBJ2-1; size: NA; CDR3: CASSLVLGGDGEQFF; DNA: TGCGCCAGCAGCTTGGTTCTAGGTGGGGACGGTGAGCAGTTCTTC
V: TRBV18; D: TRBD2; J: TRBJ2-7; size: NA; CDR3: CASSPFAGGGYEQYF; DNA: TGTGCCAGCTCACCATTTGCGGGAGGGGGCTACGAGCAGTACTTC
V: TRBV19; D: NA; J: TRBJ2-7; size: few; CDR3: CASSDKSRGSPVYEQYF; DNA: TGTGCCAGTAGTGACAAAAGCCGGGGCAGCCCCGTCTACGAGCAGTACTTC
V: TRBV5-1; D: TRBD2; J: TRBJ2-5; size: NA; CDR3: CASRWNSGRIQETQYF; DNA: TGCGCCAGCAGGTGGAATAGCGGGAGGATACAAGAGACCCAGTACTTC